This entry features one T cell receptor beta chain sequence. The antigen it recognizes is unknown. Within one base of it there is no much larger clone, and no base qualities were kept. Library prep was done by 5' RACE. The sequencing machine was an Illumina Genome Analyzer IIx. The RNA-based TCR cDNA libraries were made using a previously described protocol that was modified in several ways. Sample-specific barcodes were introduced on both ends of each TCR cDNA library during cDNA synthesis and amplification to prevent cross-contamination. In the authors' own workflow: Between about 100,000 and nearly 500,000 clonotypes were identified per individual, and about 2.2 to 4 million CDR3-containing reads were obtained per library. Reads with improper barcode index combinations were discarded, after which clonesets were built for each library with the MiTCR software. While assembling CDR3 clonotypes, MiTCR filtered or rescued low-quality reads and corrected PCR and sequencing errors. Artificial out-of-frame clonotypes were removed by being mapped to in-frame sequences, with one indel in the CDR3 allowed. Similarity of V and J gene usage between donors was measured as Jensen-Shannon divergence divided by mean entropy. The public reads were reprocessed in TCRdb via fastp at Q25 and MiXCR, keeping in-frame beta chains. Each record represents a unique CDR3 protein, reported with the most common genes and DNA among its rows. The V and J calls, along with clone size, are taken from TCRdb and not from the paper's own processing. The table for this sample lists a few hundred thousand distinct CDR3 sequences; about 28% of them were counted only once. The leading ten clones occupy 5.5% to 7% of the sample.

The source of the sample is a study of identical twins' blood T cells (dated by TCRdb to the early 2010s). About the investigation overall: Some 51 million Illumina reads were obtained across 12 libraries, comprising six alpha-chain and six beta-chain libraries. The study compared TCR alpha and beta chain repertoires of three pairs of monozygous twins using next-generation sequencing to assess genetic influence on repertoire formation.

General study outcomes and caveats: Environmental influences could not be excluded as an explanation for twin similarity, since twins were reared together. V gene usage, even among non-selected out-of-frame TCRbeta clonotypes, was reported to be markedly more similar within twin pairs than between unrelated donors. The proposed role of the TCRalpha J segment in MHC recognition during thymic selection was stated to require validation by independent studies. Among the most abundant TCRbeta clonotypes, each donor shared more CDR3 sequences with her twin than with unrelated donors. The count of CDR3 clonotypes shared by two donors depended mainly on the product of the two donors' cloneset sizes, and twins did not clearly depart from this trend.

At the junction V is shortened by 4 bases and J by 4 bases; bases outside the gene matches: 3. The CDR3 contains 13 residues, cysteine and phenylalanine counted. Here the CDR3 DNA is all that survives: 39 bases in frame from base 1. The germline V gene gives CDR1 as MDHEN and CDR2 as SYDVKM. The donors were six healthy women who made up three monozygous twin pairs. Each of the three twin pairs had been raised together, and the twins in each pair were thought likely to have encountered the same infectious agents and vaccines. RNA was isolated from peripheral blood mononuclear cells and used to prepare TCR cDNA libraries.

In this chain, TRBV28 is recombined with TRBJ1-2; 7 middle bases align to TRBD1. The sequenced material came from PBMCs. The source of this sequence is a woman aged 18 to 55 in good health. Read as DNA, the sequence is TGTGCCAGCAGTTACGGACAGGTCTATGGCTACACCTTC. Its amino acids are CASSYGQVYGYTF.